Shown below are 29 T cell receptor beta chains from a single sample sequenced in a study of blood T cell repertoires in COVID-19. The protocol was immunoSEQ multiplex PCR, while the TCRdb copy is restricted to in-frame clones and leaves out a portion. The sample includes under 200,000 clones, roughly 84% seen only once; the top ten take roughly 3.1%. The source material was PBMCs or T cells enriched from blood (not recorded which). The receptors derive from a woman in her twenties or thirties who had been exposed to COVID-19.

The sample holds one count of this clone. V gene TRBV27 combines with J gene TRBJ1-5; maybe TRBD1 (6 bases). The CDR3 spans 12 residues. Looked up from germline, CDR1 is MNHEY and CDR2 is SMNVEV (reference sequence). Deletions cut 5 bases from V and 7 bases from J, with 9 bases between. As DNA, the CDR3 is TGTGCCAGCAGTACAGGGCTACAGCCCCAGCATTTT. This sequence encodes CASSTGLQPQHF.

This clone was observed a handful of times. V and J are TRBV4-1 and TRBJ1-4, with TRBD1 as a possible D gene (6 bases). The germline gives CDR1 MGHRA, CDR2 YSYEKL. V lost 4 bases and J lost 4, with 22 bases in between. The CDR3 contains 18 residues. In DNA form, the CDR3 reads TGCGCCAGCAGCCTTTTTAGGGGGGGCCCTGCAGATAATGAAAAACTGTTTTTT. Translating gives CASSLFRGGPADNEKLFF.

This clone was picked up one time. This chain connects TRBV2 to TRBJ1-2; D not certain. Per the germline V gene, CDR1 is SNHLY and CDR2 is FYNNEI. The CDR3 totals 14 residues. V was shortened by 7 bases and J by 7 bases, with 19 bases between the two germline ends. Here the CDR3 reads CASTLRPGSGGYTF. CDR3 DNA: TGTGCCAGCACACTCCGCCCCGGGTCGGGTGGCTACACCTTC.

V gene TRBV21-1 combines with J gene TRBJ2-7; the tabulated D call, TRBD1, remains unverified against the DNA. TRBV21-1 is assigned pseudogene status. The CDR3 runs 14 residues. This CDR3 reads CASSQNGTRLGQYF. In nucleotides, the CDR3 is TGTGCCAGCAGCCAAAACGGGACACGTCTTGGGCAGTACTTC.

This clone occurred a few times. This rearrangement joins TRBV5-4 to TRBJ1-6; D call uncertain. V was cut by 0 bases and J by 7 bases, with 11 bases left in between. This CDR3 has 15 residues. The germline V gene has CDR1 SGHNT and CDR2 YYREEE (reference sequence). The CDR3 DNA sequence: TGTGCCAGCAGCTTGGGAGGGAAGAGGAATTCACCCCTCCACTTT. It specifies CASSLGGKRNSPLHF.

Written as DNA, the CDR3 is TGCGCCAGCAGCTTAGCAGGGGGAAACGAGCAGTACTTC. It specifies CASSLAGGNEQYF. The chain is built from TRBV5-1 and TRBJ2-7; 7 bases line up with TRBD1. This CDR3 is 13 amino acids long. Trimming at V came to 2 bases and at J to 5 bases, leaving 4 bases not matched to a gene. CDR1 is SGHRS, CDR2 YFSETQ, per germline.

This clone has only a few counts. The chain couples TRBV12-5 to TRBJ2-6; D is undetermined. V was clipped by 0 bases and J by 0 bases, with 6 bases between them. The CDR3 runs to 16 residues. Germline V gene data show CDR1 as LGHNT and CDR2 as FRNRAP. CDR3 coding DNA: TGTGCTAGTGGTTTGGTAAGCCTCTCTGGGGCCAACGTCCTGACTTTC. It yields the protein CASGLVSLSGANVLTF.

The genes are TRBV30 and TRBJ1-4; D gene ambiguous. From germline, CDR1 is GTSNPN and CDR2 SVGIG (reference sequence). This CDR3 is built from 13 residues. V gave up 5 bases and J gave up 0 bases, with 7 bases separating them. CDR3 nucleotides: TGTGCCTGGGACACAGCAACTAATGAAAAACTGTTTTTT. It translates to CAWDTATNEKLFF.

This chain uses TRBV18 with TRBJ2-7; D might be TRBD2 (7 bases). There are 15 residues in the CDR3. Trimming shortened V by 2 bases and J by 6 bases, and 17 bases separated the two germline ends. Germline V lookup: CDR1 KGHSH, CDR2 LQKENI. CDR3 loop: CASSPGGALRGEQYF. The CDR3 nucleotides read TGTGCCAGCTCACCAGGGGGGGCCCTTAGGGGCGAGCAGTACTTC.

V is TRBV7-2 and J is TRBJ2-1; D remains unclear. V lost 2 bases, J lost 8 bases, and 13 bases lay in between. This CDR3 is built from 14 residues. Germline-derived CDR1 and CDR2 are SGHTA and FQGNSA. The CDR3 loop is CASSLTTGPDEQFF. Here the CDR3 DNA reads TGTGCCAGCAGCTTAACCACGGGTCCTGATGAGCAGTTCTTC.

The DNA of the CDR3 is TGTGCCAGCAGTACGGGGGGGCCTAACACCGGGGAGCTGTTTTTT. This codes for CASSTGGPNTGELFF. This chain links TRBV6-5 with TRBJ2-2; TRBD2 aligns across 8 bases. Losses at the gene ends were 5 bases for V and 2 bases for J; bases not matched to a gene: 4. Looked up from germline, CDR1 is MNHEY and CDR2 is SVGAGI. The CDR3 runs to 15 residues.

The chain recombines TRBV4-1 with TRBJ1-2; the D gene is possibly TRBD1 (6 bases). The V and J ends lost 5 bases and 4 bases respectively, with 11 bases between them. The CDR3 sequence is 13 residues long. CDR1 is MGHRA, CDR2 YSYEKL, per germline. CDR3 residues: CASSGRDTYGYTF. Written as DNA, the CDR3 is TGCGCCAGCAGCGGCCGGGACACCTATGGCTACACCTTC.

The chain carries TRBV19 and TRBJ2-5, with 7 bases lining up with TRBD1. Germline-derived CDR1 and CDR2 are LNHDA and SQIVND (reference sequence). The CDR3 is 16 amino acids. The ends lost 4 bases at V and 3 bases at J; junction bases unmatched: 11. The CDR3, as DNA: TGTGCCAGTAGTAGGCGGACAGGCCCAGGGAAAGAGACCCAGTACTTC. Its translation: CASSRRTGPGKETQYF.

The CDR3 coding sequence is TGCGCCAGCAGCCAAGGGGTCGTAGGTCAGGGCTTTCGCTATGGCTACACCTTC. This sequence encodes CASSQGVVGQGFRYGYTF. The V and J genes are TRBV4-1 and TRBJ1-2; possibly TRBD1 for D (5 bases). Looked up from germline, CDR1 is MGHRA and CDR2 is YSYEKL. The CDR3 has 18 amino acids. Between the trimmed V and J ends, which lost 1 base and 4 bases, there was a span of 22 bases.

The chain employs TRBV5-1 and TRBJ2-7; TRBD1 matches at 7 bases. The CDR3 consists of 14 residues. J lost 2 bases, V lost 4 bases, and 6 bases had no gene match. The germline gives CDR1 SGHRS, CDR2 YFSETQ. The CDR3 nucleotides are TGCGCCAGCAGCGAGGGGGACAGCACCTACGAGCAGTACTTC. This encodes CASSEGDSTYEQYF.

V is TRBV5-5 and J is TRBJ2-7; 9 positions agree with TRBD1. This CDR3 has 18 amino acids. The germline V gene has CDR1 SGHKS and CDR2 YYEKEE (reference sequence). V trimming: 4 bases; J trimming: 2 bases; junction bases outside the gene matches: 16. The CDR3 coding sequence is TGTGCCAGCAGCCCCTATAATTGGGACAGGGTTAGCCCCTACGAGCAGTACTTC. Protein sequence: CASSPYNWDRVSPYEQYF.

The genes are TRBV30 and TRBJ1-1; no clear D. The CDR3 spans 11 residues. CDR1 and CDR2 (germline): GTSNPN, SVGIG (reference sequence). V gave up 1 base and J gave up 7 bases, with 7 bases separating them. The CDR3 DNA follows: TGTGCCTGGAGTGGGAGATTTGAAGCTTTCTTT. Its protein is CAWSGRFEAFF.

In its sample, this clone was seen a few times. This chain connects TRBV2 to TRBJ1-4; 7 nucleotides align to TRBD1. The V and J ends lost 7 bases and 8 bases, in that order; junction bases with no gene match: 7. The CDR3 spans 13 residues. Germline V gives CDR1 SNHLY, CDR2 FYNNEI. The chain's CDR3 is CASNRGGREKLFF. The CDR3 region has the DNA TGTGCCAGCAACAGGGGAGGAAGGGAAAAACTGTTTTTT. Full variable domain (rest looked up from reference TRBV2 and TRBJ1-4): EPEVTQTPSHQVTQMGQEVILRCVPISNHLYFYWYRQILGQKVEFLVSFYNNEISEKSEIFDDQFSVERPDGSNFTLKIRSTKLEDSAMYFCASNRGGREKLFFGSGTQLSVL.

V usage is TRBV7-2 and J usage is TRBJ2-3; the D is unclear. Germline V gene data show CDR1 as SGHTA and CDR2 as FQGNSA. Trimming left V 1 base short and J 2 bases short, with 13 bases between. The CDR3 length is 16 residues. The CDR3 DNA sequence: TGTGCCAGCAGCTTAGATCGGGTTAGTTCCACAGATACGCAGTATTTT. Translation gives CASSLDRVSSTDTQYF.

The chain has TRBV9 and TRBJ1-4, with D possibly TRBD1 on 5 matching bases. This CDR3 region has 15 residues. The V gene's germline CDR1 is SGDLS and CDR2 YYNGEE. Trimming cost V 0 bases and J 5 bases, with 11 bases left between them. The CDR3 DNA follows: TGTGCCAGCAGCGTAGAAGGGGCGGCGAATGAAAAACTGTTTTTT. Protein sequence: CASSVEGAANEKLFF.

The chain couples TRBV7-9 to TRBJ1-2; tentative D call: TRBD1 (6 bases). V lost 6 bases, J lost 6 bases, and 14 bases lay in between. This CDR3 has 13 residues. Germline loops: CDR1 SEHNR, CDR2 FQNEAQ (reference sequence). This CDR3 is CASSDGGLDGYTF. In DNA, the CDR3 is TGTGCCAGCAGTGACGGGGGGCTGGATGGCTACACCTTC.

V gene TRBV19 combines with J gene TRBJ1-4, with unresolved D. V was cut by 10 bases and J by 7 bases, with 19 bases left in between. CDR3 length: 14 amino acids. Germline CDR1 reads LNHDA; CDR2 reads SQIVND (reference sequence). CDR3 sequence: CAMAAGLIGEKLFF. The CDR3 region has the DNA TGTGCCATGGCCGCCGGGTTGATCGGTGAAAAACTGTTTTTT.

This chain uses TRBV28 with TRBJ1-4; 9 bases fit TRBD1. The CDR3 extends over 15 amino acids. The germline CDR1 and CDR2 sequences are MDHEN and SYDVKM. Trimming at V came to 3 bases and at J to 7 bases, leaving 6 bases not matched to a gene. The CDR3 spells CASSLEQGAGEKLFF. DNA for the CDR3: TGTGCCAGCAGTTTGGAACAGGGGGCTGGTGAAAAACTGTTTTTT.

The rearrangement uses TRBV7-2 and TRBJ2-7; weak D call: TRBD1 (5 bases). V lost 1 base and J 2 bases, leaving 12 bases between the germline ends. The CDR3 extends over 15 amino acids. The germline gives CDR1 SGHTA, CDR2 FQGNSA. CDR3 bases: TGTGCCAGCAGCTTAGGTCCACCAGGGACCTACGAGCAGTACTTC. Translated, it gives CASSLGPPGTYEQYF. Complete variable domain (other parts from reference TRBV7-2 and TRBJ2-7): GAGVSQSPSNKVTEKGKDVELRCDPISGHTALYWYRQSLGQGLEFLIYFQGNSAPDKSGLPSDRFSAERTGGSVSTLTIQRTQQEDSAVYLCASSLGPPGTYEQYFGPGTRLTVT.

The rearrangement uses TRBV4-1 and TRBJ2-1; D gene uncertain. Per germline, CDR1 MGHRA and CDR2 YSYEKL. The CDR3 runs 16 residues. The V gene lost 0 bases and the J gene lost 2 bases, with 11 bases spanning the gap. CDR3: CASSQDVAWTYNEQFF. DNA for the CDR3: TGCGCCAGCAGCCAAGATGTAGCTTGGACCTACAATGAGCAGTTCTTC.

This chain joins TRBV3-1 (or the pseudogene TRBV3-2) and TRBJ1-4; D ambiguous. This CDR3 has 15 amino acids. Germline V gene lookup returns CDR1 LGHDT and CDR2 YNNKEL (reference sequence). With 1 base removed from V and 4 bases from J, the gap between germline ends came to 10 bases. The CDR3 region has the DNA TGTGCCAGCAGCCAAGTTTTCACTATTAATGAAAAACTGTTTTTT. Translated: CASSQVFTINEKLFF.

The genes are TRBV21-1 and TRBJ2-7; TRBD2 is the table's D call and was not checked against the DNA. TRBV21-1 is a pseudogene. The CDR3 is 12 residues long. The CDR3 coding sequence is TGTGCCAGCAGCAAACGCGGCTACGAGCAGTACTTC. This encodes CASSKRGYEQYF.

The rearrangement joins TRBV11-2 to TRBJ2-1; D possibly corresponds to TRBD1 (6 bases). Germline lookup yields CDR1 SGHAT and CDR2 FQNNGV. The CDR3 runs to 17 residues. V lost 1 base to trimming and J lost 8 bases, with 21 bases between them. This CDR3 is CASSLGYSGPYRDEQFF. CDR3 DNA: TGTGCCAGCAGCTTAGGGTACTCGGGTCCCTACAGGGATGAGCAGTTCTTC.

This chain links TRBV27 with TRBJ1-1; TRBD1 aligns across 9 bases. Germline loops: CDR1 MNHEY, CDR2 SMNVEV (reference sequence). The CDR3 length is 16 residues. V shed 5 bases and J 1 base; nucleotides not matched to a gene: 8. The CDR3 nucleotides read TGTGCCAGCAGTCCCTGGACAGGGGCCACGAACACTGAAGCTTTCTTT. This gives the protein CASSPWTGATNTEAFF.